Each of the 13 T cell receptor beta chains below was sequenced from the same sample in a study of cytomegalovirus exposure and HLA in healthy donors. The method was immunoSEQ multiplex PCR; TCRdb's version includes in-frame clones alone and lacks a portion of them. This table has under 200,000 clones, 89% appearing once. Sequenced material: PBMCs. Every receptor here comes from a man aged 18 to 35 in good health and CMV-seropositive.

The chain recombines TRBV10-3 with TRBJ2-1; TRBD2 is a possible D gene (6 bases). The CDR3 covers 16 residues. Trimming removed 7 bases at V and 4 bases at J, with 20 bases between. Germline CDR1 ENHRY, CDR2 SYGVKD. The CDR3 nucleotides are TGTGCCATCAAACTCCACTCCACGGGGGAATACAATGAGCAGTTCTTC. Translation gives CAIKLHSTGEYNEQFF.

This chain links TRBV11-2 with TRBJ2-7; D is unresolved. The CDR3 is 17 amino acids. V was pared by 3 bases and J by 4 bases, with 22 bases between. CDR1 is SGHAT and CDR2 is FQNNGV in the germline V gene. This CDR3 reads CASSLVVGPRSVYEQYF. DNA of the CDR3: TGTGCCAGCAGCTTGGTTGTGGGCCCCCGGTCGGTGTACGAGCAGTACTTC.

At least ten counts were recorded for this clone. This chain links TRBV5-5 with TRBJ1-5; maybe TRBD1 (5 bases). Per the germline V gene, CDR1 is SGHKS and CDR2 is YYEKEE (reference sequence). The length of the CDR3 is 15 residues. V shed 2 bases and J shed 0 bases, with 9 bases lying between them. In nucleotides, the CDR3 is TGTGCCAGCAGCTTCTCTGACAGTAGCAATCAGCCCCAGCATTTT. This sequence encodes CASSFSDSSNQPQHF.

This clone has only one observation. The chain employs TRBV28 and TRBJ1-2; no reliable D call. The ends were cut back, 5 bases at V and 4 bases at J, with 17 bases in the middle. The CDR3 extends over 15 amino acids. Germline CDR1 reads MDHEN; CDR2 reads SYDVKM. CDR3 amino acids: CASSPLVEVGYGYTF. DNA for the CDR3: TGTGCCAGCAGTCCTCTCGTTGAGGTCGGCTATGGCTACACCTTC.

The J gene is TRBJ2-7, the V gene TRBV2; 9 nucleotides align to TRBD1. Germline assignment: CDR1 SNHLY and CDR2 FYNNEI. The CDR3 spans 16 residues. V shed 9 bases, J shed 2 bases, and the junction held 14 bases outside the gene matches. The CDR3 DNA reads as TGTGCCAGTTTGTTGGGGGACAGGGATAACCCCTACGAGCAGTACTTC. Encoded protein: CASLLGDRDNPYEQYF.

This chain connects TRBV7-2 to TRBJ2-2; TRBD2 agrees at 9 bases. CDR3 length: 15 amino acids. V was clipped by 0 bases and J by 6 bases; unmatched bases: 2. Germline lookup yields CDR1 SGHTA and CDR2 FQGNSA. CDR3 bases: TGTGCCAGCAGCTTAGCCGGGACTAGCCCCGGGGAGCTGTTTTTT. Translated, it gives CASSLAGTSPGELFF. The complete variable domain, with remaining parts taken from reference TRBV7-2 and TRBJ2-2, reads GAGVSQSPSNKVTEKGKDVELRCDPISGHTALYWYRQSLGQGLEFLIYFQGNSAPDKSGLPSDRFSAERTGGSVSTLTIQRTQQEDSAVYLCASSLAGTSPGELFFGEGSRLTVL.

V usage is TRBV11-3 and J usage is TRBJ1-2; D uncertain. The germline CDR1 and CDR2 sequences are SGHNT and YENEEA. The CDR3 has 15 amino acids. Trimming took off 1 base at V and 5 bases at J, with 14 bases between the two ends. This CDR3 reads CASSLGVRAGYGYTF. DNA for the CDR3: TGTGCCAGCAGCTTAGGGGTACGAGCGGGATATGGCTACACCTTC.

The chain has TRBV2 and TRBJ2-2; 9 nucleotides match TRBD1. Per the germline V gene, CDR1 is SNHLY and CDR2 is FYNNEI. The CDR3 runs to 16 residues. V shed 3 bases, J shed 6 bases, and the junction held 8 bases outside the gene matches. CDR3 sequence (DNA): TGTGCCAGCAGTGAGATTACCGGGACAGGGCCCGGGGAGCTGTTTTTT. Encoded protein: CASSEITGTGPGELFF.

The rearrangement uses TRBV9 and TRBJ2-1; 9 bases are a match to TRBD2. V dropped 0 bases and J dropped 10; count of bases not matched to a gene: 11. This CDR3 has 16 residues. Germline CDR1 is SGDLS and CDR2 is YYNGEE. The CDR3 loop is CASSVALTSGLPEQFF. The CDR3 DNA reads TGTGCCAGCAGCGTAGCCCTGACTAGCGGCCTACCCGAGCAGTTCTTC.

V and J are TRBV30 and TRBJ2-1, with TRBD2 identical over 7 bases. Germline lookup yields CDR1 GTSNPN and CDR2 SVGIG (reference sequence). The CDR3 consists of 14 residues. With V trimmed by 4 bases and J by 12 bases, 15 bases remained unmatched. The CDR3 loop is CAWNHRGSIYGQFF. CDR3 DNA: TGTGCCTGGAACCATCGCGGGAGTATTTATGGGCAGTTCTTC.

The rearrangement links TRBV5-4 to TRBJ2-1, with 11 bases that match TRBD2. V was pared by 5 bases and J by 3 bases, with 4 bases of the junction left unmatched. CDR3 length: 15 residues. In germline, CDR1 is SGHNT, CDR2 YYREEE (reference sequence). The CDR3 loop is CASRASGRFYNEQFF. The DNA for the CDR3 is TGTGCCAGCAGAGCTAGCGGGAGGTTCTACAATGAGCAGTTCTTC. Combining the CDR3 with reference TRBV5-4 and TRBJ2-1 gives the whole variable domain ETGVTQSPTHLIKTRGQQVTLRCSSQSGHNTVSWYQQALGQGPQFIFQYYREEENGRGNFPPRFSGLQFPNYSSELNVNALELDDSALYLCASRASGRFYNEQFFGPGTRLTVL.

The chain recombines TRBV5-1 with TRBJ2-2; 8 bases match TRBD2. Germline V lookup: CDR1 SGHRS, CDR2 YFSETQ. The CDR3 is 15 amino acids. With 0 bases clipped from V and 6 bases from J, the junction kept 4 bases outside the gene matches. The CDR3 loop reads CASSLVAGGAGELFF. The CDR3 DNA reads TGCGCCAGCAGCTTGGTGGCGGGAGGAGCCGGGGAGCTGTTTTTT. The full variable domain, with the rest looked up from reference TRBV5-1 and TRBJ2-2, is KAGVTQTPRYLIKTRGQQVTLSCSPISGHRSVSWYQQTPGQGLQFLFEYFSETQRNKGNFPGRFSGRQFSNSRSEMNVSTLELGDSALYLCASSLVAGGAGELFFGEGSRLTVL.

The V call is TRBV4-1, the J call TRBJ2-7; 13 bases match TRBD2. This CDR3 has 16 residues. Losses at the gene ends were 2 bases for V and 2 bases for J; bases not matched to a gene: 3. Germline assignment: CDR1 MGHRA and CDR2 YSYEKL. DNA for the CDR3: TGCGCCAGCAGCCAAAGACTAGCGGGAGGCCCCTACGAGCAGTACTTC. Amino acids: CASSQRLAGGPYEQYF.